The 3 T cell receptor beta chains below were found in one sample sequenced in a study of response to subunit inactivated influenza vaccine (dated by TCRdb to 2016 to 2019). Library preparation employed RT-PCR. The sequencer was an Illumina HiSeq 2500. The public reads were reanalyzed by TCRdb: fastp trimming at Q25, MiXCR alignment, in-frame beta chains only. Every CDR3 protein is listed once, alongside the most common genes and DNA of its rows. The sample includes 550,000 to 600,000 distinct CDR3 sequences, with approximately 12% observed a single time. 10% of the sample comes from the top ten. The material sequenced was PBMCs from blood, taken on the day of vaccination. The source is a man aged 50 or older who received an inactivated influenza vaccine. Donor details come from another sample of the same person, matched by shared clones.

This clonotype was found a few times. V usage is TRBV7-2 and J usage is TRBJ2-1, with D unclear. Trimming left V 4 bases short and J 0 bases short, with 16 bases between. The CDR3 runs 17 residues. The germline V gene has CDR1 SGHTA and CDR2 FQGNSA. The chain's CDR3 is CASSSGRARSSYNEQFF. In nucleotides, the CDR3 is TGTGCCAGCAGCTCAGGAAGGGCCAGGAGCTCCTACAATGAGCAGTTCTTC.

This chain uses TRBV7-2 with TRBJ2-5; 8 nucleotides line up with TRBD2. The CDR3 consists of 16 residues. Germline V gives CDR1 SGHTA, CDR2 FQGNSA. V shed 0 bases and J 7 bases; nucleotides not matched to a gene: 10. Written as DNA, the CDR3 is TGTGCCAGCAGCTTAGCTGGTAGCGGGAACCACCGGACCCAGTACTTC. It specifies CASSLAGSGNHRTQYF. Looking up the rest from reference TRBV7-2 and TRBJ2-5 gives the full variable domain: GAGVSQSPSNKVTEKGKDVELRCDPISGHTALYWYRQSLGQGLEFLIYFQGNSAPDKSGLPSDRFSAERTGGSVSTLTIQRTQQEDSAVYLCASSLAGSGNHRTQYFGPGTRLLVL.

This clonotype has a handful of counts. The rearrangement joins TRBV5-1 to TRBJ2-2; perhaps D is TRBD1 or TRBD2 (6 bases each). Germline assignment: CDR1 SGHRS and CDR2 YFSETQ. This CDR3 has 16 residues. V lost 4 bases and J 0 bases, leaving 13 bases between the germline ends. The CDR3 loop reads CASSRYGGSNTGELFF. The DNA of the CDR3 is TGCGCCAGCAGCCGATACGGGGGCTCGAACACCGGGGAGCTGTTTTTT.